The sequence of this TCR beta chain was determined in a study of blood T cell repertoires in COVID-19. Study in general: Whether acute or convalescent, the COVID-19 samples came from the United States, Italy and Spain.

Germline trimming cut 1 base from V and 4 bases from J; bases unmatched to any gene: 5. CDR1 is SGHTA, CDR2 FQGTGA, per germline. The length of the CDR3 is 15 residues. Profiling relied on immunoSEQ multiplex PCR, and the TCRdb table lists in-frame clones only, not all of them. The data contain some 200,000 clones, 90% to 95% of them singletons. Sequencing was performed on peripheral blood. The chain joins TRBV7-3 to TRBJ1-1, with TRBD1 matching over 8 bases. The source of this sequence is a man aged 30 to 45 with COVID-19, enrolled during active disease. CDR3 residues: CASSLNGQGGTEAFF. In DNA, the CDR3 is TGTGCCAGCAGCTTAAACGGACAGGGTGGCACTGAAGCTTTCTTT.